This T cell receptor beta chain is drawn from a study of Ad26.COV2.S vaccination and SARS-CoV-2 variants. The wider study: In the study, Ad26.COV2.S was injected intramuscularly once, or twice 56 days apart.

Unmatched junction bases numbered 14, after V lost 8 bases and J lost 8 bases. CDR1 and CDR2 (germline): LNHDA, SQIVND (reference sequence). The CDR3 loop spans 15 amino acids. Treatment given: some 20 received Ad26.COV2.S at low or high dose, single or two shots; 5 received placebo; per-sample allocation not given. At day 63 after the first vaccine or placebo injection, samples were drawn. The repertoire was sequenced with immunoSEQ multiplex PCR; TCRdb's copy has only in-frame clones and lacks some. The data contain just over 350,000 clones, roughly 85% of them singletons. Whole-study findings and limits: Marked by substantial breadth, spike-specific CD8+ and CD4+ T cell responses were reportedly seen after vaccination.

Remarks on this clone: What it binds is unknown.

V is TRBV19 and J is TRBJ1-2; 10 nucleotides match TRBD1. This receptor was obtained from a person between 18 and 65 years old who received the Ad26.COV2.S COVID-19 vaccine or a placebo. The starting material was peripheral blood, obtained in a trial of Ad26.COV2.S vaccine versus placebo. CDR3 bases: TGTGCCAGTCGTCAAGTATCCGGGACAGGGGACGGCTACACCTTC. It encodes CASRQVSGTGDGYTF.